The present T cell receptor beta chain was sequenced within a study of blood T cell repertoires in COVID-19. Whole-study context: Sites across the United States, Italy and Spain contributed samples from acute and convalescent COVID-19.

Sequencing was performed with immunoSEQ multiplex PCR; in TCRdb, only in-frame clones are kept and a portion is missing. The sample yields 150,000 to 200,000 clones, about four fifths seen once. The clonotype originates from a human donor in a cohort sampled during active COVID-19. Specimen: peripheral blood.

In nucleotides, the CDR3 is TGCGCCAGCAGCTTACTCCAGCGCTACAATGAGCAGTTCTTC. This gives the protein CASSLLQRYNEQFF. This chain joins TRBV5-1 and TRBJ2-1; D unclear. The CDR3 consists of 14 residues. V gave up 2 bases and J gave up 3 bases, with 9 bases separating them. Germline V lookup: CDR1 SGHRS, CDR2 YFSETQ. The full variable domain, its missing parts supplied by reference TRBV5-1 and TRBJ2-1, is KAGVTQTPRYLIKTRGQQVTLSCSPISGHRSVSWYQQTPGQGLQFLFEYFSETQRNKGNFPGRFSGRQFSNSRSEMNVSTLELGDSALYLCASSLLQRYNEQFFGPGTRLTVL.